This T cell receptor beta chain was sequenced for a study of T cell responses to AZD1222 COVID-19 vaccine. Overall study findings and caveats: Among AZD1222 vaccinees, only 5 to 7 were seropositive at baseline. Clonal diversity may have been underestimated, and the donors were mostly white British, with more females than males.

Details on this clone: The antigen is undetermined.

Second doses were pooled across both intervals (about 4 or about 12 weeks). The CDR3 runs 13 residues. From germline, CDR1 is LNHDA and CDR2 SQIVND (reference sequence). Trimming cost V 6 bases and J 6 bases, with 14 bases left between them. Some clones are missing from TCRdb's copy, which holds only in-frame ones; the method was immunoSEQ multiplex PCR. Here the sample spans around 78,000 clones, roughly 90% being singletons. This sequence was found in an adult who received the AZD1222 COVID-19 vaccine. The chain uses TRBV19 and TRBJ2-5; unclear D gene. The sequenced sample was peripheral blood, obtained 28 days after the second AZD1222 dose. The CDR3 here is CASSPGGVKTQYF. CDR3 DNA: TGTGCCAGTAGCCCAGGTGGGGTGAAGACCCAGTACTTC.